The present entry profiles one T cell receptor (beta chain) with its context. This clonotype was seen at least ten times. Its binding antigen is unknown. Per-base quality was not reported, and no clone a single base away is much larger than it. The run used an Illumina Genome Analyzer IIx. TCRdb reran the public reads through fastp at Q25 and MiXCR, keeping productive beta chains. Rows are combined by CDR3 protein, so each entry shows the most common genes and DNA. The sample yields 25,000 to 30,000 distinct CDR3 sequences; under 20% were counted once. Of the sample, approximately 3.7% is held by the ten largest clones. These data are taken from a study of patients with pleural tuberculosis (dated by TCRdb to the mid-2010s). From cysteine to phenylalanine, the CDR3 is 16 amino acids long. The DNA shown is the 48-base CDR3, in frame from base 1. The junction carries 11 bases between V and J, which are trimmed by 0 bases and 0 bases respectively. The germline V gene (reference sequence) gives CDR1 as LNHNV and CDR2 as YYDKDF.

The specimen sequenced was peripheral blood. Recombination joined TRBV15 with TRBJ1-2, with no confident D gene call. This receptor was obtained from a human donor with pleural tuberculosis. For the CDR3, the sequence is CATSRDQMATNYGYTF. The sequenced DNA is TGTGCCACCAGCAGAGATCAGATGGCGACTAACTATGGCTACACCTTC.